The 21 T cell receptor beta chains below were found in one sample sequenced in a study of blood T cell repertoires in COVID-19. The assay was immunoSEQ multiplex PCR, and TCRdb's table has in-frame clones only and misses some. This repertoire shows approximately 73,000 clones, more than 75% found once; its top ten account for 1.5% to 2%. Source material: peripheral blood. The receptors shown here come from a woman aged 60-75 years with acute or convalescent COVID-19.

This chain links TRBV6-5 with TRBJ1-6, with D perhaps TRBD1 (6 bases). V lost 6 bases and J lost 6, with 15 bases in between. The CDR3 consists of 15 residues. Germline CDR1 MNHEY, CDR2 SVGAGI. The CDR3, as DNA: TGTGCCAGCAGAAACCCGGGACAACCTAATTCACCCCTCCACTTT. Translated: CASRNPGQPNSPLHF.

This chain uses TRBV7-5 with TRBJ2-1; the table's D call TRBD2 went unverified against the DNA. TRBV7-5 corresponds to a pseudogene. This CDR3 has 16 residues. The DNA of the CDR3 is TGTGCCAGAAGCCCCCAGGCTAGCGGGAGGGCCACTGAGCAGTTCTTC. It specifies CARSPQASGRATEQFF.

CDR3 residues: CASIAGVGYEQYF. CDR3 DNA: TGTGCCAGCATAGCGGGAGTGGGCTACGAGCAGTACTTC. V and J are TRBV6-5 and TRBJ2-7; 9 bases fit TRBD2. This CDR3 is 13 amino acids long. Trimming cost V 7 bases and J 3 bases; bases outside gene matches: 4. Germline values: CDR1 MNHEY, CDR2 SVGAGI.

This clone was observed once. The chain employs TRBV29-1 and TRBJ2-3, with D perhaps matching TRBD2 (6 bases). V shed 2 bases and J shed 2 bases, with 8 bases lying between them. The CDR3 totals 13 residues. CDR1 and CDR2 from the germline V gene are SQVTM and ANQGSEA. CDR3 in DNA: TGCAGCGTTGAAAGGACTAACACAGATACGCAGTATTTT. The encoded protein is CSVERTNTDTQYF.

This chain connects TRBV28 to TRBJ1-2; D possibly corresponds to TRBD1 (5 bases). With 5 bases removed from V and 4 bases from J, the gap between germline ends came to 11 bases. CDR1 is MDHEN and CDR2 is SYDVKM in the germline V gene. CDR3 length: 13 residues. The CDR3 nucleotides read TGTGCCAGCAGTCCACAGGAAATCTATGGCTACACCTTC. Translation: CASSPQEIYGYTF.

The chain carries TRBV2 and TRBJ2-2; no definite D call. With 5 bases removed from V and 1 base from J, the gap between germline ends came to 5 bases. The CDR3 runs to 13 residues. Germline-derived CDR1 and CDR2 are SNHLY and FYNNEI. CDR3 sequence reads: CASSSENTGELFF. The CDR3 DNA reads TGTGCCAGCAGTTCAGAGAACACCGGGGAGCTGTTTTTT.

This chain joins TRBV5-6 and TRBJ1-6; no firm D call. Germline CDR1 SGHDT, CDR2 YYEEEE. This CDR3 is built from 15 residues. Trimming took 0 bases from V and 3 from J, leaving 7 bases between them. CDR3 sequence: CASSLVSYYNSPLHF. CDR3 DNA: TGTGCCAGCAGCTTGGTCAGTTACTATAATTCACCCCTCCACTTT.

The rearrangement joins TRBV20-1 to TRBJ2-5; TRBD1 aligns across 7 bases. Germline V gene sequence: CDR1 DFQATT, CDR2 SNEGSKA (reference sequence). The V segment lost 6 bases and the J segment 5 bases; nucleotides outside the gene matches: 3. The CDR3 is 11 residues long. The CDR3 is CSAGQAETQYF. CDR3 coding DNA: TGCAGTGCCGGACAGGCGGAGACCCAGTACTTC.

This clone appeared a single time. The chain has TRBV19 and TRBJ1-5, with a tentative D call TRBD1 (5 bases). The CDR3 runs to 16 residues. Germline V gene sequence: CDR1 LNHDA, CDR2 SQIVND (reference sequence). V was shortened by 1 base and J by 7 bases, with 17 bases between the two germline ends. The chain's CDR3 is CASSIGVAGTGQPQHF. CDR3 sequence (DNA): TGTGCCAGTAGTATAGGGGTTGCGGGGACGGGGCAGCCCCAGCATTTT.

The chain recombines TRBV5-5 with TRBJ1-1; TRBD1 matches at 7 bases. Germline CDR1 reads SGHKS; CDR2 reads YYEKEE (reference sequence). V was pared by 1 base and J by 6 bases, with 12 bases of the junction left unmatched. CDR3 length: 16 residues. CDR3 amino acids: CASSLNTGASLAEAFF. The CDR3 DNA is TGTGCCAGCAGCTTGAACACAGGGGCGTCTCTCGCTGAAGCTTTCTTT.

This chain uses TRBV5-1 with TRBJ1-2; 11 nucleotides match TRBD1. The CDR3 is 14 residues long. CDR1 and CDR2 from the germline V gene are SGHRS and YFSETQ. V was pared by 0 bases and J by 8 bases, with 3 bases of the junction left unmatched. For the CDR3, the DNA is TGCGCCAGCAGCTTGGGGACAGGGGGCGACGGCTACACCTTC. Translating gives CASSLGTGGDGYTF.

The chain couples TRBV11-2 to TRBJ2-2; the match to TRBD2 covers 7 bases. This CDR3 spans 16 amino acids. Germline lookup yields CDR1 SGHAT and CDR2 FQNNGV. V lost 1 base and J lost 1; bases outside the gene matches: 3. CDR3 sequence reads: CASSLVAGVNTGELFF. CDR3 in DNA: TGTGCCAGCAGCTTAGTCGCGGGGGTGAACACCGGGGAGCTGTTTTTT. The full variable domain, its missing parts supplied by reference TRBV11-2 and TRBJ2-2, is EAGVAQSPRYKIIEKRQSVAFWCNPISGHATLYWYQQILGQGPKLLIQFQNNGVVDDSQLPKDRFSAERLKGVDSTLKIQPAKLEDSAVYLCASSLVAGVNTGELFFGEGSRLTVL.

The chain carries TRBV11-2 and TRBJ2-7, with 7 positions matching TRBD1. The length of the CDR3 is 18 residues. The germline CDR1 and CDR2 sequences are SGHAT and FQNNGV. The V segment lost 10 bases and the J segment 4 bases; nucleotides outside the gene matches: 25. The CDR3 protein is CATRVIRRMGTVSYEQYF. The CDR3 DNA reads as TGTGCCACCCGCGTAATAAGACGAATGGGGACAGTCTCATACGAGCAGTACTTC.

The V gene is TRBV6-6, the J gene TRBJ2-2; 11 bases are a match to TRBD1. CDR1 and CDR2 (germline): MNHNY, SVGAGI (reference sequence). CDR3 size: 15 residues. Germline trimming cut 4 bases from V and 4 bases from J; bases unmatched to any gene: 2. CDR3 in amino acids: CASSFGTGGTGELFF. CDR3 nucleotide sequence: TGTGCCAGCAGTTTTGGGACAGGGGGCACCGGGGAGCTGTTTTTT.

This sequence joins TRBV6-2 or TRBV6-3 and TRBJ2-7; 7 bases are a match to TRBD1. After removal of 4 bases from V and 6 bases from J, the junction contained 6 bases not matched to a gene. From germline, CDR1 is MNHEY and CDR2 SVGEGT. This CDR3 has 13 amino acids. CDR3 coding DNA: TGTGCCAGCAGTTCACGACAGGGTAGCGAGCAGTACTTC. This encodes CASSSRQGSEQYF.

The CDR3 spells CASSYSRDEQFF. DNA of the CDR3: TGTGCCAGCAGTTACTCCCGAGATGAGCAGTTCTTC. The chain is built from TRBV6-2 or TRBV6-3 and TRBJ2-1; D is undetermined. Trimming shortened V by 0 bases and J by 8 bases, and 5 bases separated the two germline ends. Germline values: CDR1 MNHEY, CDR2 SVGEGT. This CDR3 region has 12 residues.

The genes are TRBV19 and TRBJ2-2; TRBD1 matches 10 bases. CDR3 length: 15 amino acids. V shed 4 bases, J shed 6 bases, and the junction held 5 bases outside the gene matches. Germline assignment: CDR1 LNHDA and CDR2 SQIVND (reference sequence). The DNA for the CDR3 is TGTGCCAGTAGTAGAGACAGGGGGCAATCCGGGGAGCTGTTTTTT. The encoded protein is CASSRDRGQSGELFF. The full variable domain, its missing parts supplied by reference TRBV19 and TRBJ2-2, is DGGITQSPKYLFRKEGQNVTLSCEQNLNHDAMYWYRQDPGQGLRLIYYSQIVNDFQKGDIAEGYSVSREKKESFPLTVTSAQKNPTAFYLCASSRDRGQSGELFFGEGSRLTVL.

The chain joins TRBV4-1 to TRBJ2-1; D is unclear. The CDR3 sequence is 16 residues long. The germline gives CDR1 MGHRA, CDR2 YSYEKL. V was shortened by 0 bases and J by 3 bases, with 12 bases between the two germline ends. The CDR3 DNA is TGCGCCAGCAGCCAAGAGCTGCGAGGTAGCTACAATGAGCAGTTCTTC. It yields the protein CASSQELRGSYNEQFF.

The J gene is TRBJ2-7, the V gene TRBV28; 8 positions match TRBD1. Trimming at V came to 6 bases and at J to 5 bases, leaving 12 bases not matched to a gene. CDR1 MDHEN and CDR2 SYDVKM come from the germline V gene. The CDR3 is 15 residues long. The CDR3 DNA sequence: TGTGCCAGCAGCTCTCCGGACAGGGACAGGAACGAGCAGTACTTC. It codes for CASSSPDRDRNEQYF.

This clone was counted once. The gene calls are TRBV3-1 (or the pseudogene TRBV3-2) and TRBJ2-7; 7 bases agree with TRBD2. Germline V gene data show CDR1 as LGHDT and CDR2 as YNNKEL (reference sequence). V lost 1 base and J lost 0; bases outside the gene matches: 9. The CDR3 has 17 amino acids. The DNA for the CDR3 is TGTGCCAGCAGCCAAGGTTTGGGCGGGGGTCTCTCCTACGAGCAGTACTTC. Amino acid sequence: CASSQGLGGGLSYEQYF.

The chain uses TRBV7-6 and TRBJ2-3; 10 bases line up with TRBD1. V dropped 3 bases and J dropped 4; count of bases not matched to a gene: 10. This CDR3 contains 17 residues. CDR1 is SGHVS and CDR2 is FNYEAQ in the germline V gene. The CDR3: CASSFLSGTGVSDTQYF. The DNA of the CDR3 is TGTGCCAGCAGCTTCCTTTCCGGGACAGGGGTTTCAGATACGCAGTATTTT.